This T cell receptor (beta chain) was sequenced during a study of spatial heterogeneity in lung cancer. Study background: The donors, roughly 70 patients with untreated early-stage non-small cell lung cancer, provided the samples.

Every individual TCR cDNA molecule carried its own unique molecular identifier, which allowed correction of PCR and sequencing errors. TCRdb reprocessed the 5' RACE reads via MiXCR and lists one record per CDR3 protein. Among 9,000 to 10,000 distinct CDR3 sequences listed, about 25% were seen once. Time point indicated: blood at routine non-recurrence follow-up after resection. Sequencing covered unsorted whole RNA taken from tumor, nontumor lung or frozen PBMC. About this clonotype: Its antigen is not known.

The J segment lost 1 base and the V segment lost 4 bases, leaving 18 bases of the junction unmatched. This CDR3 has 19 amino acids. Overall study findings and caveats: Blood carried ubiquitous expanded tumor TCRs more at resection than follow-up.

The source of this sequence is a female donor with early-stage non-small cell lung cancer. Sequences were derived from PBMCs, sampled at follow-up. The chain joins TRBV23-1 to TRBJ1-1; TRBD1 agrees at 7 bases. TRBV23-1 is classed as an ORF, of uncertain function. The CDR3 protein is CASSPIGRGGPFQNTEAFF. In DNA, the CDR3 is TGCGCCAGCAGTCCAATAGGGAGAGGGGGCCCCTTTCAGAACACTGAAGCTTTCTTT.